The 30 T cell receptor beta chains listed next were all sequenced from one sample in a study of cytomegalovirus exposure and HLA in healthy donors. With 60 Vbeta and 13 Jbeta primers, the PCR was carried out. TCRdb's copy holds only in-frame clones and misses some; the assay was immunoSEQ multiplex PCR. The table shows about 110,000 clones, with 76% occurring only once. Sequencing input: PBMCs. These receptor sequences come from a man aged 25-45 years in good health and CMV-seropositive.

The chain joins TRBV5-6 to TRBJ1-5; D perhaps matches TRBD1 (5 bases). The CDR3 spans 13 residues. Germline V CDR1 and CDR2: SGHDT, YYEEEE. The ends were cut back, 4 bases at V and 7 bases at J, with 12 bases in the middle. The CDR3 sequence: CASSVGGGQPQHF. CDR3 bases: TGTGCCAGCAGCGTCGGGGGGGGGCAGCCCCAGCATTTT.

This clone was found a few times. This chain uses TRBV7-2 with TRBJ1-1, with 8 bases matching TRBD1. The CDR3 spans 13 residues. Germline V gene data show CDR1 as SGHTA and CDR2 as FQGNSA. With 5 bases clipped from V and 8 bases from J, the junction kept 7 bases outside the gene matches. This chain's CDR3 is CASSRTGPLEAFF. The DNA for the CDR3 is TGTGCCAGCAGCCGGACAGGGCCCCTCGAAGCTTTCTTT.

This chain links TRBV7-6 with TRBJ1-2, with D unresolved. The germline gives CDR1 SGHVS, CDR2 FNYEAQ. V was clipped by 1 base and J by 4 bases, with 10 bases between them. The CDR3 consists of 14 residues. CDR3 in amino acids: CASSLEEGSYGYTF. CDR3 sequence (DNA): TGTGCCAGCAGCTTAGAGGAGGGTAGCTATGGCTACACCTTC.

The chain joins TRBV20-1 to TRBJ1-1; TRBD1 matches at 7 bases. Germline V gene lookup returns CDR1 DFQATT and CDR2 SNEGSKA (reference sequence). The CDR3 consists of 11 residues. V shed 6 bases, J shed 10 bases, and the junction held 8 bases outside the gene matches. The CDR3 here is CSAPRQGSAFF. For the CDR3, the DNA is TGCAGTGCGCCAAGACAGGGATCAGCTTTCTTT.

V gene TRBV7-9 combines with J gene TRBJ1-4, with TRBD1 matching over 9 bases. V shed 3 bases and J 4 bases; nucleotides not matched to a gene: 3. The CDR3 sequence is 15 residues long. Germline values: CDR1 SEHNR, CDR2 FQNEAQ (reference sequence). The CDR3 spells CASSFRTGDNEKLFF. The DNA for the CDR3 is TGTGCCAGCAGCTTCCGGACAGGGGATAATGAAAAACTGTTTTTT.

This clone appeared once. The chain has TRBV5-5 and TRBJ1-5; D might be TRBD1 (5 bases). V shed 5 bases and J shed 0 bases, with 12 bases lying between them. The CDR3 loop spans 15 amino acids. CDR1 and CDR2 (germline): SGHKS, YYEKEE (reference sequence). CDR3 sequence: CASSQWGGSNQPQHF. CDR3 nucleotide sequence: TGTGCCAGCAGTCAATGGGGGGGTAGCAATCAGCCCCAGCATTTT.

This chain connects TRBV30 to TRBJ2-1, with 7 bases matching TRBD2. The CDR3 spans 15 residues. V shed 1 base and J 5 bases; nucleotides not matched to a gene: 8. Germline-derived CDR1 and CDR2 are GTSNPN and SVGIG (reference sequence). CDR3 DNA sequence: TGTGCCTGGAGTGGATCAGCGGGGATTAACAATGAGCAGTTCTTC. Translated: CAWSGSAGINNEQFF. The whole variable domain, remainder taken from reference TRBV30 and TRBJ2-1, is SQTIHQWPATLVQPVGSPLSLECTVEGTSNPNLYWYRQAAGRGLQLLFYSVGIGQISSEVPQNLSASRPQDRQFILSSKKLLLSDSGFYLCAWSGSAGINNEQFFGPGTRLTVL.

This clone is a singleton in its sample. The chain uses TRBV5-6 and TRBJ1-2; D might be TRBD1 (6 bases). This CDR3 comprises 12 residues. Deletions cut 2 bases from V and 5 bases from J, with 7 bases between. From germline, CDR1 is SGHDT and CDR2 YYEEEE. In DNA, the CDR3 is TGTGCCAGCAGCTTAGGGGGTTATGGCTACACCTTC. It yields the protein CASSLGGYGYTF.

The genes are TRBV18 and TRBJ1-3; the match to TRBD1 covers 9 bases. The CDR3 loop spans 14 amino acids. Per germline, CDR1 KGHSH and CDR2 LQKENI. After removal of 4 bases from V and 5 bases from J, the junction contained 3 bases not matched to a gene. The DNA for the CDR3 is TGTGCCAGCTCACGCGGACAGGGGAGAAACACCATATATTTT. This sequence encodes CASSRGQGRNTIYF.

This chain joins TRBV11-2 and TRBJ2-7; maybe TRBD1 (5 bases). The germline gives CDR1 SGHAT, CDR2 FQNNGV. Trimming took off 5 bases at V and 7 bases at J, with 15 bases between the two ends. The CDR3 sequence is 13 residues long. This chain's CDR3 is CASSLNSRVEQYF. The CDR3 nucleotides read TGTGCCAGCAGCCTAAATAGCAGGGTTGAGCAGTACTTC.

The gene calls are TRBV6-5 and TRBJ2-5, with D perhaps matching TRBD2 (5 bases). The CDR3 length is 15 residues. V was pared by 0 bases and J by 4 bases, with 12 bases between. From germline, CDR1 is MNHEY and CDR2 SVGAGI. The CDR3 bases are TGTGCCAGCAGTTACTCCCCCGGGATCGGAGAGACCCAGTACTTC. Its translation is CASSYSPGIGETQYF.

This clone was observed a single time. One end of the junction does not line up with germline, which may come from a read error. Other DNA sequences in this sample translate to the same CDR3. DNA for the CDR3: TGTGCTAGCAGCTTTCCGGGACAGAGTCAGCCCCAGCATTTT. Its translation: CASSFPGQSQPQHF. The J gene is TRBJ1-5, the V gene TRBV7-9; 7 bases map to TRBD1. Germline lookup yields CDR1 SEHNR and CDR2 FQNEAQ (reference sequence). There are 14 residues in the CDR3.

The chain joins TRBV11-1 to TRBJ1-5; 7 bases match TRBD1. J was trimmed by 1 base and V by 5 bases; bases with no gene match: 2. The CDR3 length is 14 residues. The germline CDR1 and CDR2 sequences are SGHAT and FQDESV (reference sequence). Here the CDR3 reads CASSRTGSNQPQHF. Written as DNA, the CDR3 is TGTGCCAGCAGCCGGACAGGCAGCAATCAGCCCCAGCATTTT.

With respect to this clone: The junction departs from the called germline gene at one end, perhaps through a read error. The chain has TRBV7-7 and TRBJ2-7; D possibly corresponds to TRBD1 (6 bases). Per germline, CDR1 SSHAT and CDR2 FNYEAQ (reference sequence). This CDR3 region has 16 residues. CDR3 bases: TGTGCTAGCAGCTTAAGGGGGAATTGGGGAAGGGGCGAGCAGTACTTC. This gives the protein CASSLRGNWGRGEQYF.

This sequence joins TRBV7-2 and TRBJ1-6, with D maybe TRBD1 (5 bases). The CDR3 runs to 16 residues. Germline lookup yields CDR1 SGHTA and CDR2 FQGNSA. The V gene lost 0 bases and the J gene lost 2 bases, with 8 bases spanning the gap. CDR3 in DNA: TGTGCCAGCAGCTTAGCGACGACAGCCTATAATTCACCCCTCCACTTT. As protein: CASSLATTAYNSPLHF.

This clone appeared a single time. The J gene is TRBJ1-5, the V gene TRBV7-2; D gene uncertain. The CDR3 sequence is 12 residues long. CDR1 is SGHTA, CDR2 FQGNSA, per germline. V was cut by 3 bases and J by 4 bases, with 4 bases left in between. The CDR3 coding sequence is TGTGCCAGCAGCTTGTATAATCAGCCCCAGCATTTT. This codes for CASSLYNQPQHF. The variable domain in full, with the rest retrieved from reference TRBV7-2 and TRBJ1-5, is GAGVSQSPSNKVTEKGKDVELRCDPISGHTALYWYRQSLGQGLEFLIYFQGNSAPDKSGLPSDRFSAERTGGSVSTLTIQRTQQEDSAVYLCASSLYNQPQHFGDGTRLSIL.

The chain couples TRBV13 to TRBJ2-7; D is undetermined. The CDR3 contains 16 residues. V lost 4 bases and J lost 5, with 21 bases in between. Germline V gene lookup returns CDR1 PRHDT and CDR2 FYEKMQ (reference sequence). CDR3 bases: TGTGCCAGCAGCTCGTTCCTTGGGTCCCAGCGCCACGAGCAGTACTTC. Its translation is CASSSFLGSQRHEQYF.

CDR3 nucleotides: TGTGCCAGCAGCCGGCTAGCGGGGGAAAGCACAGATACGCAGTATTTT. Its protein product is CASSRLAGESTDTQYF. This chain links TRBV7-9 with TRBJ2-3, with 10 bases that match TRBD2. V lost 5 bases and J lost 0; bases outside the gene matches: 5. Germline V gene sequence: CDR1 SEHNR, CDR2 FQNEAQ (reference sequence). The CDR3 sequence is 16 residues long.

The chain recombines TRBV7-9 with TRBJ1-2; D remains ambiguous. Germline V gene sequence: CDR1 SEHNR, CDR2 FQNEAQ (reference sequence). CDR3 length: 14 residues. V gave up 2 bases and J gave up 5 bases, with 12 bases separating them. The chain's CDR3 is CASSLLDTPYGYTF. The CDR3 nucleotides are TGTGCCAGCAGCTTATTAGACACACCATATGGCTACACCTTC. Variable domain in full (rest from reference TRBV7-9 and TRBJ1-2): DTGVSQNPRHKITKRGQNVTFRCDPISEHNRLYWYRQTLGQGPEFLTYFQNEAQLEKSRLLSDRFSAERPKGSFSTLEIQRTEQGDSAMYLCASSLLDTPYGYTFGSGTRLTVV.

This clone has more than one count but fewer than ten. V usage is TRBV29-1 and J usage is TRBJ2-7; the match to TRBD2 covers 11 bases. The CDR3 extends over 14 amino acids. Germline CDR1 SQVTM, CDR2 ANQGSEA. J lost 3 bases, V lost 4 bases, and 5 bases had no gene match. The CDR3 DNA sequence: TGCAGCGTTGGGCCCGGGACTAGCGGCTACGAGCAGTACTTC. It specifies CSVGPGTSGYEQYF.

This sequence joins TRBV10-3 and TRBJ1-2; 11 nucleotides align to TRBD1. Trimming removed 2 bases from V and 6 bases from J; junction bases left unmatched: 5. This CDR3 region has 15 residues. Germline values: CDR1 ENHRY, CDR2 SYGVKD. CDR3 coding DNA: TGTGCCATCAGTGAGGTGGGACAGGGGGGAAATGGCTACACCTTC. Translation: CAISEVGQGGNGYTF.

This CDR3 is CASSSDTDSSNQPQHF. The CDR3 nucleotides read TGTGCCAGCAGCTCCGACACCGACAGTAGCAATCAGCCCCAGCATTTT. The chain couples TRBV27 to TRBJ1-5; possibly TRBD1 for D (5 bases). Germline CDR1 is MNHEY and CDR2 is SMNVEV (reference sequence). Trimming shortened V by 6 bases and J by 0 bases, and 15 bases separated the two germline ends. This CDR3 has 16 amino acids.

The chain joins TRBV9 to TRBJ2-1, with 7 bases that match TRBD2. V lost 3 bases to trimming and J lost 3 bases; unmatched junction nucleotides: 12. This CDR3 region has 17 residues. In germline, CDR1 is SGDLS, CDR2 YYNGEE. Written as DNA, the CDR3 is TGTGCCAGCAGCGGAGATTTGGGGCGGGGGAACTACAATGAGCAGTTCTTC. Encoded protein: CASSGDLGRGNYNEQFF.

The V call is TRBV5-5, the J call TRBJ1-4; 11 bases map to TRBD1. Germline values: CDR1 SGHKS, CDR2 YYEKEE (reference sequence). The junction had 6 bases not matched to a gene; V was cut back by 4 bases and J by 7 bases. CDR3 length equals 15 residues. CDR3: CASSAGQGAREKLFF. As DNA, the CDR3 is TGTGCCAGCAGCGCAGGACAGGGGGCCCGTGAAAAACTGTTTTTT. Complete variable domain (other parts from reference TRBV5-5 and TRBJ1-4): DAGVTQSPTHLIKTRGQQVTLRCSPISGHKSVSWYQQVLGQGPQFIFQYYEKEERGRGNFPDRFSARQFPNYSSELNVNALLLGDSALYLCASSAGQGAREKLFFGSGTQLSVL.

In its sample, this clone was seen a few times. V usage is TRBV7-2 and J usage is TRBJ1-2; no definite D call. There are 12 residues in the CDR3. The germline CDR1 and CDR2 sequences are SGHTA and FQGNSA. V shed 4 bases and J shed 5 bases, with 8 bases lying between them. The CDR3 sequence is CASSSQRYGYTF. CDR3 DNA sequence: TGTGCCAGCAGCTCCCAGCGGTATGGCTACACCTTC.

The rearrangement uses TRBV4-1 and TRBJ2-7, with TRBD1 matching 7 bases. Germline V gene sequence: CDR1 MGHRA, CDR2 YSYEKL. J lost 5 bases, V lost 3 bases, and 4 bases had no gene match. The CDR3 extends over 13 amino acids. The CDR3 sequence: CASSHLDRDEQYF. The CDR3 bases are TGCGCCAGCAGCCACCTAGACAGGGACGAGCAGTACTTC.

The chain employs TRBV9 and TRBJ2-3; maybe TRBD2 (6 bases). Germline CDR1 reads SGDLS; CDR2 reads YYNGEE. The V end was cut by 3 bases, the J end by 4 bases, with 15 bases between. The CDR3 length is 15 residues. This CDR3 is CASSAGGAPADTQYF. CDR3 nucleotide sequence: TGTGCCAGCAGCGCGGGCGGGGCGCCGGCAGATACGCAGTATTTT.

Notes on this clone: Other DNA variants within this sample encode the same CDR3. The V gene is TRBV7-2, the J gene TRBJ2-5, with 9 bases identical to TRBD1. Germline CDR1 is SGHTA and CDR2 is FQGNSA. Trimming at V came to 6 bases and at J to 5 bases, leaving 4 bases not matched to a gene. The CDR3 has 13 residues. CDR3: CASSWDREETQYF. Here the CDR3 DNA reads TGTGCCAGCAGTTGGGACAGGGAGGAGACCCAGTACTTC.

This clone was recorded a few times. V usage is TRBV28 and J usage is TRBJ1-5; 7 bases are shared with TRBD1. Germline V gives CDR1 MDHEN, CDR2 SYDVKM. V lost 6 bases to trimming and J lost 2 bases; unmatched junction nucleotides: 7. The CDR3 is 15 amino acids. The CDR3 region is CASSRQGAGNQPQHF. As DNA, the CDR3 is TGTGCCAGCAGCCGACAGGGAGCCGGCAATCAGCCCCAGCATTTT.

This clone was picked up one time. J is TRBJ1-5 and V is TRBV4-2, with 7 bases fitting TRBD1. J lost 2 bases, V lost 0 bases, and 10 bases had no gene match. Germline assignment: CDR1 LGHNA and CDR2 YNFKEQ. The CDR3 runs 18 residues. CDR3 DNA sequence: TGTGCCAGCAGCCAAGATAATGAGGGGGCAGGGCGCAATCAGCCCCAGCATTTT. Translated: CASSQDNEGAGRNQPQHF.